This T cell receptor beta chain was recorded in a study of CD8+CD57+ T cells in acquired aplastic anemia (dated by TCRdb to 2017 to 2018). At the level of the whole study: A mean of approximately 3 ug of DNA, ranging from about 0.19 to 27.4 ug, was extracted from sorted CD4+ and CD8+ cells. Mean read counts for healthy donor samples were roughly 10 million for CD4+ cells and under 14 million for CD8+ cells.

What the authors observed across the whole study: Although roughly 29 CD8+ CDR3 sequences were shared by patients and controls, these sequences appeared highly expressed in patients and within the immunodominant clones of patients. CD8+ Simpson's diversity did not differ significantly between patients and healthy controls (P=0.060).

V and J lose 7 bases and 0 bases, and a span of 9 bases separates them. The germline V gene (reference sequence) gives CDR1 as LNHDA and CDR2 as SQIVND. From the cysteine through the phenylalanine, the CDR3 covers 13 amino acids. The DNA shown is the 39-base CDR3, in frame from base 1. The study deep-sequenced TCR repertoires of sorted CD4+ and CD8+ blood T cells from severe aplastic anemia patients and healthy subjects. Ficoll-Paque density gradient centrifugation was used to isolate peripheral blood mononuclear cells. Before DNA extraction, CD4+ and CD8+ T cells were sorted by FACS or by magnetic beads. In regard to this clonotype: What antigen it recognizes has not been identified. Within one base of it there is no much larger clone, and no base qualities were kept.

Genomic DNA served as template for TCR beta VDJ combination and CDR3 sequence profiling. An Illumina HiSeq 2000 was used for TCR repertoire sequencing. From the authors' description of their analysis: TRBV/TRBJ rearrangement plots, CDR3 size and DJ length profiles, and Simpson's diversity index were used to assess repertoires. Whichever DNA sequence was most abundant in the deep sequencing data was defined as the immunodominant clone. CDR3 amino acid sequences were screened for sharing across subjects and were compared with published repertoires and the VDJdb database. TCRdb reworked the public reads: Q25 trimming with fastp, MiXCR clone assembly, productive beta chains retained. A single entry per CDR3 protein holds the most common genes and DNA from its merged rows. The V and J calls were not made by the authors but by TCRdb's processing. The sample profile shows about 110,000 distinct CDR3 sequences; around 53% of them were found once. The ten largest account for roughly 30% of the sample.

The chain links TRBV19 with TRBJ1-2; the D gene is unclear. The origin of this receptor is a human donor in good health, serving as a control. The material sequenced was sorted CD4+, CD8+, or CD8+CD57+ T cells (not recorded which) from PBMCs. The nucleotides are TGTGCCAGTACCTTGGTGCCTAACTATGGCTACACCTTC. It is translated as CASTLVPNYGYTF. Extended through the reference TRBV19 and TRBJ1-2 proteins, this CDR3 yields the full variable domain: DGGITQSPKYLFRKEGQNVTLSCEQNLNHDAMYWYRQDPGQGLRLIYYSQIVNDFQKGDIAEGYSVSREKKESFPLTVTSAQKNPTAFYLCASTLVPNYGYTFGSGTRLTVV.